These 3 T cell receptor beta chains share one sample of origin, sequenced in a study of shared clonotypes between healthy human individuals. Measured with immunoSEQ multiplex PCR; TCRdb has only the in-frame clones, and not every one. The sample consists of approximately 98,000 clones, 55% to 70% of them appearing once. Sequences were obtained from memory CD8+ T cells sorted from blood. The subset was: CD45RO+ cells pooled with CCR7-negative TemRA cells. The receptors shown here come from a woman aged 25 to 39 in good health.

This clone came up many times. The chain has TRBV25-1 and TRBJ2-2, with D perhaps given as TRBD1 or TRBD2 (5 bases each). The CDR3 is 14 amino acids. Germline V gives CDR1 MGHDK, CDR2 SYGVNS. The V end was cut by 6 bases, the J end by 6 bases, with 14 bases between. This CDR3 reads CASRWDGEAGELFF. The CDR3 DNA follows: TGTGCCAGCAGGTGGGACGGAGAGGCCGGGGAGCTGTTTTTT.

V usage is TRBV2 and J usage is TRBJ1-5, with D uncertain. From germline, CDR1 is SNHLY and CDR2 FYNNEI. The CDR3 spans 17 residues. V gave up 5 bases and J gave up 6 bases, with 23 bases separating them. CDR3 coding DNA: TGTGCCAGCAGTTTGGGCAGACCTATCTTACAACCTCAGCCCCAGCATTTT. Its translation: CASSLGRPILQPQPQHF.

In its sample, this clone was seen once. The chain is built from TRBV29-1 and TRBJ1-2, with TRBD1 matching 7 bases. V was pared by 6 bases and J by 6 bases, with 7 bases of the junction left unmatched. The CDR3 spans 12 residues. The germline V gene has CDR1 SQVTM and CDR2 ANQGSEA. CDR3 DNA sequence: TGCAGCGTCGACGTGACAGGGAATGGCTACACCTTC. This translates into CSVDVTGNGYTF.